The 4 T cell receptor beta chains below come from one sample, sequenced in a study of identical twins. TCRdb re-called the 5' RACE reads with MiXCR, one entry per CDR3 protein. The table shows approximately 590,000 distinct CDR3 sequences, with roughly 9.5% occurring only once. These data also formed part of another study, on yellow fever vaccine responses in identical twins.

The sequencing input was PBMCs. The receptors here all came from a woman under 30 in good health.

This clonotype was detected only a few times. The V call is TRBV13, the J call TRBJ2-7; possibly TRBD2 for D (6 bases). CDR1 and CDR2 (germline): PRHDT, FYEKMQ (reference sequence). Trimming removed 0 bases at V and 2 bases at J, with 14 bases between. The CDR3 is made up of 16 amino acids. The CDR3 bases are TGTGCCAGCAGCTTAGGAGTCGGGGGAGCCCCCTACGAGCAGTACTTC. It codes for CASSLGVGGAPYEQYF.

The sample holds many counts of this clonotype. The CDR3 DNA follows: TGCAGTGCTAGAGAGACAGGGGCCTATGGCTACACCTTC. Translated: CSARETGAYGYTF. The J gene is TRBJ1-2, the V gene TRBV20-1; TRBD1 matches 8 bases. Germline V CDR1 and CDR2: DFQATT, SNEGSKA (reference sequence). This CDR3 comprises 13 residues. Trimming cost V 0 bases and J 4 bases; bases outside gene matches: 1.

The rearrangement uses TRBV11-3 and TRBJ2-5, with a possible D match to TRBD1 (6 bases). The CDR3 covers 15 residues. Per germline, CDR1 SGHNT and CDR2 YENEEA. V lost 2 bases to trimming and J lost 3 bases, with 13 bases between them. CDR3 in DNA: TGTGCCAGCAGCTTAATGGCAGGGGAAAAAGAGACCCAGTACTTC. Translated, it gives CASSLMAGEKETQYF.

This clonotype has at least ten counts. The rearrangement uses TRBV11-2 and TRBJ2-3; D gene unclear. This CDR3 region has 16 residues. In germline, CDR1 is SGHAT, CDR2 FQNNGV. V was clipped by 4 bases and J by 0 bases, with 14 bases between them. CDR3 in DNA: TGTGCCAGCAGCTCTAATTTGCGTATAAGCACAGATACGCAGTATTTT. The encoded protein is CASSSNLRISTDTQYF.